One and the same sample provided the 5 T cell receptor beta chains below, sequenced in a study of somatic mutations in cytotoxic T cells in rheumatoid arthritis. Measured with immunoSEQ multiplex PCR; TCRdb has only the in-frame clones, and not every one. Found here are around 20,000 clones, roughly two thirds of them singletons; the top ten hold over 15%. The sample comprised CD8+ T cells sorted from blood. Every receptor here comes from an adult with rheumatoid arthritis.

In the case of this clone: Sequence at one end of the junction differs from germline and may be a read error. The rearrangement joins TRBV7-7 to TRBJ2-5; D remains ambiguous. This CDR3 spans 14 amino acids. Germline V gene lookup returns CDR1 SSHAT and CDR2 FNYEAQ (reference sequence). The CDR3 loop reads CASSPLVGQETQYF. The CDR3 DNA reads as TGTGCTAGCAGCCCCTTAGTGGGCCAAGAGACCCAGTACTTC.

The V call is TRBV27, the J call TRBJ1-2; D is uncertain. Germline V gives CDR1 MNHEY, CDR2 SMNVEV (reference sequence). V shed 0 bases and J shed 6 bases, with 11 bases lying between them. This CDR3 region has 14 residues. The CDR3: CASSLSWGIDGYTF. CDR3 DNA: TGTGCCAGCAGTTTATCGTGGGGTATTGATGGCTACACCTTC.

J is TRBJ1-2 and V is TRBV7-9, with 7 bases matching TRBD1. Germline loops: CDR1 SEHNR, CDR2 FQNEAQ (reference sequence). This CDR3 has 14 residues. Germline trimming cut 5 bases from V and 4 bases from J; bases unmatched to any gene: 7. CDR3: CASSAGTDFYGYTF. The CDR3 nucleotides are TGTGCCAGCAGCGCCGGGACAGACTTCTATGGCTACACCTTC.

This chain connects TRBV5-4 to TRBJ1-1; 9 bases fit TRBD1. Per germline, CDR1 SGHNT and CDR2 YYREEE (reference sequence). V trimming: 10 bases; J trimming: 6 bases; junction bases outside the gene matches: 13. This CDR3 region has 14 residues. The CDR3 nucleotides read TGTGCCTTATTAAAGGGACAGGGCGGGGCTGAAGCTTTCTTT. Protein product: CALLKGQGGAEAFF.

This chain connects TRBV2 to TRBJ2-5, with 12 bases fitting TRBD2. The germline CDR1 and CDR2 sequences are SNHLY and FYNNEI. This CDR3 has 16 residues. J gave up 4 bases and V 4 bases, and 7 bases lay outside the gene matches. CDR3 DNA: TGTGCCAGCAGTGGTCTAGCGGGGGGGAGTTTAGAGACCCAGTACTTC. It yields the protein CASSGLAGGSLETQYF.